The clone carrying this T cell receptor (beta chain) was seen repeatedly, ten times or more. Researchers prepared the TCRbeta library using unique molecular identifiers, the study reports. Each CDR3 protein is one row after TCRdb ran MiXCR on the PCR reads. The sample lists about 420,000 distinct CDR3 sequences; about 11% were seen once. The length of the CDR3 is 14 residues. CDR1 is SGHRS and CDR2 is YFSETQ in the germline V gene. This entry comes from a study of T-cell reconstitution after alpha-beta-depleted transplantation in children. The sequenced sample was PBMCs from the stem cell graft donor, obtained from the stem cell graft. This rearrangement joins TRBV5-1 to TRBJ2-7, with TRBD1 matching 8 bases. This TCR was recovered from a human donor who donated a stem cell graft to a child with acute myeloid leukemia. The chain's CDR3 is CASSLGQGAYEQYV. The CDR3 DNA reads TGTGCCAGCAGTTTAGGGCAGGGGGCTTACGAGCAGTACGTC.